A selection of T cell receptor beta chains follows, all from one sample in a study of blood T cell repertoires in COVID-19. Using immunoSEQ multiplex PCR, the repertoire was profiled, and TCRdb retains in-frame clones only, with some absent. The table lists roughly 60,000 clones, roughly 77% of them singletons. Material: peripheral blood. Receptor source: a man aged 80 or over with acute or convalescent COVID-19. CDR3s include the opening cysteine and the closing phenylalanine or tryptophan.

V gene: TRBV3-1/TRBV3-2; J gene: TRBJ1-2; CDR3 protein: CASSPPPGQQDGYTF
V gene: TRBV7-9; J gene: TRBJ1-2; CDR3 protein: CASSLVQYGYTF
V gene: TRBV5-1; J gene: TRBJ2-1; CDR3 protein: CASSFTSGGTYNEQFF
V gene: TRBV5-5; J gene: TRBJ2-5; CDR3 protein: CASSLAGYSQETQYF
V gene: TRBV19; J gene: TRBJ1-1; CDR3 protein: CASSIDRVQNTEAFF
V gene: TRBV9; J gene: TRBJ1-5; CDR3 protein: CASSVGDRAGDQPQHF
V gene: TRBV7-6; J gene: TRBJ1-5; CDR3 protein: CASSLAPGQPQHF
V gene: TRBV25-1; J gene: TRBJ2-7; CDR3 protein: CASSDDPRGWNDEQYF
V gene: TRBV3-1/TRBV3-2; J gene: TRBJ1-2; CDR3 protein: CASSLTQGDYGYTF
V gene: TRBV19; J gene: TRBJ1-2; CDR3 protein: CATKPFRASQGTYGYTF
V gene: TRBV6-5; J gene: TRBJ1-2; CDR3 protein: CASSYSDRGKSGYTF
V gene: TRBV30; J gene: TRBJ1-1; CDR3 protein: CAWNSRAGEAFF
V gene: TRBV30; J gene: TRBJ1-2; CDR3 protein: CAWTLGPLKVGGYTF
V gene: TRBV5-1; J gene: TRBJ2-1; CDR3 protein: CASSLVGGGAFNEQFF
V gene: TRBV28; J gene: TRBJ2-7; CDR3 protein: CASSPTSGGSYEQYF
V gene: TRBV7-3; J gene: TRBJ2-3; CDR3 protein: CASSTRGVPDTQYF
V gene: TRBV11-2; J gene: TRBJ1-6; CDR3 protein: CASSPRTGGLGTPLHF
V gene: TRBV6-5; J gene: TRBJ1-6; CDR3 protein: CASRPGQYNSPLHF
V gene: TRBV5-6; J gene: TRBJ2-7; CDR3 protein: CASSPGDPHEQYF
V gene: TRBV11-3; J gene: TRBJ1-1; CDR3 protein: CASIGRGRTEAFF
V gene: TRBV11-3; J gene: TRBJ2-7; CDR3 protein: CASSAPGTTYEQYF
V gene: TRBV5-1; J gene: TRBJ2-1; CDR3 protein: CASSLEGTAYNEQFF
V gene: TRBV11-2; J gene: TRBJ2-2; CDR3 protein: CASSQLTSLATGELFF
V gene: TRBV5-1; J gene: TRBJ2-1; CDR3 protein: CASSLIAGGYNEQFF
V gene: TRBV2; J gene: TRBJ1-2; CDR3 protein: CASNPPGQGANYGYTF
V gene: TRBV2; J gene: TRBJ1-5; CDR3 protein: CASSGSQSNQPQHF
V gene: TRBV7-9; J gene: TRBJ2-1; CDR3 protein: CASSLQGLSYNEQFF
V gene: TRBV12-3/TRBV12-4; J gene: TRBJ2-1; CDR3 protein: CASSPGLAGSIF
V gene: TRBV6-6; J gene: TRBJ2-1; CDR3 protein: CASSSWTGGSYNEQFF
V gene: TRBV19; J gene: TRBJ2-3; CDR3 protein: CASSEPSGASRDTQYF
V gene: TRBV11-2; J gene: TRBJ1-4; CDR3 protein: CASSFDSHNGEKLFF
V gene: TRBV12-3/TRBV12-4; J gene: TRBJ1-5; CDR3 protein: CASSRGANQPQHF
V gene: TRBV19; J gene: TRBJ1-2; CDR3 protein: CASSIAQGNYGYTF
V gene: TRBV15; J gene: TRBJ1-1; CDR3 protein: CATSRDTENTEAFF
V gene: TRBV5-6; J gene: TRBJ1-6; CDR3 protein: CASSFGQGISPLHF
V gene: TRBV10-3; J gene: TRBJ1-3; CDR3 protein: CAISAGENTIYF
V gene: TRBV6-5; J gene: TRBJ1-1; CDR3 protein: CASSYSGTPMNTEAFF
V gene: TRBV7-2; J gene: TRBJ2-7; CDR3 protein: CASSMGTGGWYEQYF
V gene: TRBV11-2; J gene: TRBJ2-5; CDR3 protein: CASSSNRGRETQYF
V gene: TRBV19; J gene: TRBJ1-2; CDR3 protein: CASSTLRTGNFYGYTF
V gene: TRBV6-1; J gene: TRBJ2-3; CDR3 protein: CASSEVASGGHTDTQYF
V gene: TRBV19; J gene: TRBJ1-1; CDR3 protein: CASSVGTGGRISTEAFF
V gene: TRBV4-1; J gene: TRBJ2-1; CDR3 protein: CASSQDLVGGARNEQFF